The 29 T cell receptor beta chains listed next were all sequenced from one sample in a study of brain T cells in children with intractable seizures. The assay was immunoSEQ multiplex PCR, and TCRdb's table has in-frame clones only and misses some. The sample shows about 340,000 clones, over 85% of them seen only once. Stated time point: blood from clinic visit 5 months post-surgery; TSC patient then seizure free. The specimen was peripheral blood, collected approximately 5 months after surgery. The receptors shown here come from a boy under three years old with tuberous sclerosis and intractable seizures.

The chain is built from TRBV6-5 and TRBJ2-7; D is perhaps TRBD1 (6 bases). The CDR3 is made up of 13 amino acids. Looked up from germline, CDR1 is MNHEY and CDR2 is SVGAGI. With 6 bases removed from V and 2 bases from J, the gap between germline ends came to 11 bases. The CDR3 sequence: CASRGTWPYEQYF. The CDR3 nucleotides are TGTGCCAGCAGGGGGACATGGCCCTACGAGCAGTACTTC.

This chain links TRBV28 with TRBJ2-1, with D hard to call. Between the trimmed V and J ends, which lost 4 bases and 1 base, there was a span of 11 bases. Germline CDR1 reads MDHEN; CDR2 reads SYDVKM. The CDR3 spans 15 residues. In DNA form, the CDR3 reads TGTGCCAGCAGTTCCATGATACAGTCCTACAATGAGCAGTTCTTC. Amino acids: CASSSMIQSYNEQFF.

Turning to this clone: A far larger clone is one nucleotide away, so this likely arose from a read error. DNA of the CDR3: TGTGCCAGCAGCGTATCAGGGAATGGCTACACCTTC. The encoded protein is CASSVSGNGYTF. The chain has TRBV9 and TRBJ1-2, with D possibly TRBD1 on 5 matching bases. This CDR3 has 12 amino acids. V lost 1 base, J lost 6 bases, and 7 bases lay in between. Germline V CDR1 and CDR2: SGDLS, YYNGEE.

The gene calls are TRBV12-5 and TRBJ2-5; D is possibly TRBD1 or TRBD2 (5 bases each). CDR3 length: 15 amino acids. Deletions cut 3 bases from V and 4 bases from J, with 15 bases between. CDR1 and CDR2 from the germline V gene are LGHNT and FRNRAP. The CDR3 DNA sequence: TGTGCTAGTGGTTTAGGCAGGGACGGTAGAGAGACCCAGTACTTC. Encoded protein: CASGLGRDGRETQYF.

This chain links TRBV28 with TRBJ2-2; D gene ambiguous. Germline-derived CDR1 and CDR2 are MDHEN and SYDVKM. V lost 5 bases, J lost 4 bases, and 11 bases lay in between. CDR3 length equals 14 residues. This CDR3 is CASSVPGFTGELFF. DNA for the CDR3: TGTGCCAGCAGTGTTCCGGGTTTCACCGGGGAGCTGTTTTTT.

This clone showed up just a few times. The chain recombines TRBV19 with TRBJ2-7; 9 bases line up with TRBD2. The germline CDR1 and CDR2 sequences are LNHDA and SQIVND (reference sequence). This CDR3 is built from 14 residues. J lost 3 bases, V lost 3 bases, and 3 bases had no gene match. The CDR3 DNA reads TGTGCCAGTAGTATGGCGGGAGGGCTCTACGAGCAGTACTTC. It translates to CASSMAGGLYEQYF.

The genes are TRBV29-1 and TRBJ2-1; the D is unclear. V lost 4 bases and J 9 bases, leaving 19 bases between the germline ends. This CDR3 comprises 14 residues. Germline V gene sequence: CDR1 SQVTM, CDR2 ANQGSEA. CDR3 DNA sequence: TGCAGCGTTGTAAGCTTGCGGAACAGAGGTGAGCAGTTCTTC. As protein: CSVVSLRNRGEQFF.

This clone was picked up one time. The genes are TRBV19 and TRBJ2-2, with TRBD2 matching 7 bases. The CDR3 loop spans 16 amino acids. Looked up from germline, CDR1 is LNHDA and CDR2 is SQIVND (reference sequence). V shed 3 bases and J 7 bases; nucleotides not matched to a gene: 11. CDR3 nucleotide sequence: TGTGCCAGTAGTATTCCCCGGGACTATAAGTTCGGGGAGCTGTTTTTT. Protein product: CASSIPRDYKFGELFF.

The genes are TRBV18 and TRBJ1-4; D is unclear. The V and J ends lost 0 bases and 10 bases respectively, with 21 bases between them. The length of the CDR3 is 17 residues. Germline V lookup: CDR1 KGHSH, CDR2 LQKENI. CDR3 bases: TGTGCCAGCTCACCACCCGGCAGGATAGGTGAGCGAGGAAAACTGTTTTTT. Translated: CASSPPGRIGERGKLFF.

V and J are TRBV7-6 and TRBJ1-6; TRBD1 is a possible D gene (5 bases). V was pared by 0 bases and J by 1 base, with 10 bases between. The length of the CDR3 is 17 residues. Germline-derived CDR1 and CDR2 are SGHVS and FNYEAQ. The CDR3 DNA reads as TGTGCCAGCAGCTTAGCTAGGGGTGGATCCTATAATTCACCCCTCCACTTT. This codes for CASSLARGGSYNSPLHF.

The chain combines TRBV7-2 with TRBJ2-5; 11 nucleotides match TRBD2. Trimming removed 4 bases from V and 1 base from J; junction bases left unmatched: 5. CDR1 and CDR2 from the germline V gene are SGHTA and FQGNSA. The CDR3 is 16 amino acids. Here the CDR3 reads CASSSLAGGLQETQYF. DNA for the CDR3: TGTGCCAGCAGCTCCCTAGCGGGGGGCCTCCAAGAGACCCAGTACTTC. Complete variable domain (other parts from reference TRBV7-2 and TRBJ2-5): GAGVSQSPSNKVTEKGKDVELRCDPISGHTALYWYRQSLGQGLEFLIYFQGNSAPDKSGLPSDRFSAERTGGSVSTLTIQRTQQEDSAVYLCASSSLAGGLQETQYFGPGTRLLVL.

The chain joins TRBV7-9 to TRBJ1-1; the match to TRBD1 covers 10 bases. The germline CDR1 and CDR2 sequences are SEHNR and FQNEAQ (reference sequence). This CDR3 comprises 17 residues. With 4 bases clipped from V and 0 bases from J, the junction kept 8 bases outside the gene matches. The CDR3 nucleotides read TGTGCCAGCAGCTCGGGACAGGGGAGTTTGTTGAACACTGAAGCTTTCTTT. Its translation is CASSSGQGSLLNTEAFF.

Concerning this clone itself: In the same sample, other DNA sequences code for this CDR3. The chain employs TRBV5-1 and TRBJ2-7; 7 bases align to TRBD2. J was trimmed by 3 bases and V by 1 base; bases with no gene match: 1. This CDR3 spans 13 amino acids. Per the germline V gene, CDR1 is SGHRS and CDR2 is YFSETQ. CDR3 sequence reads: CASSLREGYEQYF. DNA of the CDR3: TGCGCCAGCAGCTTGAGGGAGGGCTACGAGCAGTACTTC.

This sequence joins TRBV7-2 and TRBJ2-7, with D possibly matching TRBD1 (6 bases). The V gene lost 5 bases and the J gene lost 5 bases, with 16 bases spanning the gap. This CDR3 region has 14 residues. Germline V gene data show CDR1 as SGHTA and CDR2 as FQGNSA. The CDR3 bases are TGTGCCAGCAGCCCGCACAGGGAAATACACGAGCAGTACTTC. Translating gives CASSPHREIHEQYF.

This clone was detected only once. This chain connects TRBV10-3 to TRBJ1-1; TRBD1 is a possible D gene (5 bases). Trimming pared 7 bases from V and 1 base from J, leaving 10 bases between. CDR3 length: 13 residues. The V gene's germline CDR1 is ENHRY and CDR2 SYGVKD. Here the CDR3 DNA reads TGTGCCATCACCCTAGGACAGAACACTGAAGCTTTCTTT. Protein: CAITLGQNTEAFF.

The gene calls are TRBV27 and TRBJ1-5; no definite D call. V gave up 5 bases and J gave up 0 bases, with 14 bases separating them. From germline, CDR1 is MNHEY and CDR2 SMNVEV (reference sequence). This CDR3 comprises 16 residues. This CDR3 reads CASSLPGRDSNQPQHF. In DNA form, the CDR3 reads TGTGCCAGCAGTCTTCCGGGGAGGGATAGCAATCAGCCCCAGCATTTT.

The rearrangement links TRBV30 to TRBJ2-5; D gene unclear. Per the germline V gene, CDR1 is GTSNPN and CDR2 is SVGIG (reference sequence). V lost 5 bases and J 5 bases, leaving 24 bases between the germline ends. The CDR3 covers 16 residues. For the CDR3, the DNA is TGTGCCTGGTCGAAAGGCCATAGGATAGATGGGGAGACCCAGTACTTC. Translating gives CAWSKGHRIDGETQYF.

The chain couples TRBV11-2 to TRBJ1-1; tentative D call: TRBD1 (5 bases). This CDR3 is 18 amino acids long. Germline lookup yields CDR1 SGHAT and CDR2 FQNNGV. V was trimmed by 0 bases and J by 2 bases, leaving 19 bases between them. The CDR3 loop is CASSLDISRGVRNTEAFF. The CDR3 nucleotides are TGTGCCAGCAGCTTAGACATCTCTCGGGGGGTCAGAAACACTGAAGCTTTCTTT.

The J gene is TRBJ1-2, the V gene TRBV12-3 or TRBV12-4; 9 bases are a match to TRBD1. This CDR3 comprises 13 residues. Trimming took 7 bases from V and 8 from J; bases not matched to a gene: 8. The CDR3 here is CASNPDRGRGYTF. The CDR3 DNA reads TGTGCCAGCAACCCGGACAGGGGCCGCGGCTACACCTTC.

This chain uses TRBV6-5 with TRBJ2-1, with 11 bases identical to TRBD1. The germline gives CDR1 MNHEY, CDR2 SVGAGI. The junction had 4 bases not matched to a gene; V was cut back by 2 bases and J by 7 bases. CDR3 length: 15 residues. The CDR3 region is CASSYGQGATNEQFF. DNA for the CDR3: TGTGCCAGCAGTTACGGACAGGGGGCCACGAATGAGCAGTTCTTC.

The rearrangement links TRBV20-1 to TRBJ2-7; D ambiguous. The CDR3 has 11 residues. Germline-derived CDR1 and CDR2 are DFQATT and SNEGSKA (reference sequence). The V and J ends lost 6 bases and 3 bases respectively, with 9 bases between them. For the CDR3, the DNA is TGCAGTGCCCTGGGTGGCTACGAGCAGTACTTC. The encoded protein is CSALGGYEQYF.

This clone was picked up one time. The rearrangement uses TRBV5-1 and TRBJ1-6; D ambiguous. The CDR3 has 12 residues. V dropped 3 bases and J dropped 14 bases, with 12 bases sitting between them. Looked up from germline, CDR1 is SGHRS and CDR2 is YFSETQ. CDR3 amino acids: CASSSSLSTLHF. CDR3 DNA sequence: TGCGCCAGCAGCTCCAGCCTCAGCACCCTCCACTTT.

CDR3 sequence (DNA): TGTGCCAGCAGCCTGGAGTGGACTTCCTACGAGCAGTACTTC. It translates to CASSLEWTSYEQYF. The genes are TRBV11-2 and TRBJ2-7; a possible D gene is TRBD2 (5 bases). V lost 5 bases to trimming and J lost 1 base, with 12 bases between them. CDR3 length equals 14 residues. In germline, CDR1 is SGHAT, CDR2 FQNNGV.

The chain has TRBV19 and TRBJ2-1; D not resolved. CDR3 size: 13 residues. Germline lookup yields CDR1 LNHDA and CDR2 SQIVND (reference sequence). V dropped 5 bases and J dropped 8 bases, with 13 bases sitting between them. The CDR3 DNA follows: TGTGCCAGTAGTGGCTCAGTGATGGATGAGCAGTTCTTC. Amino acid sequence: CASSGSVMDEQFF.

This clone was observed a single time. The chain carries TRBV25-1 and TRBJ2-3; no definite D call. The CDR3 sequence is 15 residues long. V was clipped by 3 bases and J by 1 base, with 11 bases between them. CDR1 is MGHDK, CDR2 SYGVNS, per germline. The CDR3 reads CASSEGGRGTDTQYF. CDR3 in DNA: TGTGCCAGCAGTGAGGGCGGAAGGGGCACAGATACGCAGTATTTT.

The chain joins TRBV7-9 to TRBJ2-7, with D maybe TRBD1 (6 bases). Per germline, CDR1 SEHNR and CDR2 FQNEAQ (reference sequence). Trimming stripped 5 bases from V and 3 bases from J, with 20 bases between. The CDR3 totals 16 residues. The CDR3 region is CASSEQGPNENYEQYF. In DNA form, the CDR3 reads TGTGCCAGCAGCGAACAGGGACCCAATGAAAACTACGAGCAGTACTTC.

The chain joins TRBV7-9 to TRBJ2-5; 12 nucleotides match TRBD2. Germline V lookup: CDR1 SEHNR, CDR2 FQNEAQ (reference sequence). The CDR3 runs 19 residues. With V trimmed by 4 bases and J by 3 bases, 15 bases remained unmatched. The CDR3 protein is CASSSRGRTSGTIKETQYF. Here the CDR3 DNA reads TGTGCCAGCAGCTCAAGGGGACGGACTAGCGGGACGATAAAAGAGACCCAGTACTTC.

This chain links TRBV6-5 with TRBJ2-5, with D uncertain. V lost 5 bases, J lost 3 bases, and 10 bases lay in between. Per the germline V gene, CDR1 is MNHEY and CDR2 is SVGAGI. The CDR3 runs 13 residues. CDR3 sequence (DNA): TGTGCCAGCAGTAAACAAGGAGAAGAGACCCAGTACTTC. This sequence encodes CASSKQGEETQYF.

The chain has TRBV3-1 (or the pseudogene TRBV3-2) and TRBJ2-5, with 14 bases fitting TRBD2. After removal of 4 bases from V and 4 bases from J, the junction contained 2 bases not matched to a gene. CDR1 and CDR2 (germline): LGHDT, YNNKEL (reference sequence). The CDR3 has 15 amino acids. CDR3 sequence (DNA): TGTGCCAGCAGCCGACTAGCGGGGGGGCGAGAGACCCAGTACTTC. It translates to CASSRLAGGRETQYF.